This passage covers 26 T cell receptor beta chains from one sample sequenced in a study of technical replicates of blood from a few donors. Here immunoSEQ multiplex PCR was the method, and the copy in TCRdb shows in-frame clones only, minus some. The table lists more than 70,000 clones, just under 97% of them singletons. Sequencing was carried out using T cells isolated from PBMCs. Source of these receptors: a human donor in good health.

The genes are TRBV9 and TRBJ2-4; TRBD1 is a possible D gene (5 bases). V lost 4 bases, J lost 1 base, and 18 bases lay in between. CDR3 length: 17 amino acids. Per germline, CDR1 SGDLS and CDR2 YYNGEE. CDR3 nucleotides: TGTGCCAGCAGCTCAGGCCGGGCAGGGTTGGCCAAAAACATTCAGTACTTC. As protein: CASSSGRAGLAKNIQYF.

V gene TRBV7-2 combines with J gene TRBJ2-7; D is possibly TRBD1 (5 bases). Germline V CDR1 and CDR2: SGHTA, FQGNSA. Trimming shortened V by 2 bases and J by 3 bases, and 14 bases separated the two germline ends. The CDR3 covers 15 residues. CDR3 protein: CASSLRAGSHYEQYF. The CDR3 bases are TGTGCCAGCAGCTTAAGGGCAGGGTCCCACTACGAGCAGTACTTC.

The chain employs TRBV15 and TRBJ2-1; D remains unclear. The CDR3 covers 15 residues. Germline V gene lookup returns CDR1 LNHNV and CDR2 YYDKDF (reference sequence). V lost 0 bases and J lost 4, with 10 bases in between. For the CDR3, the DNA is TGTGCCACCAGCAGAGATGCGGTTCGGTACAATGAGCAGTTCTTC. As protein: CATSRDAVRYNEQFF.

This chain joins TRBV2 and TRBJ2-3, with D possibly being TRBD1 (6 bases). The germline gives CDR1 SNHLY, CDR2 FYNNEI. V dropped 8 bases and J dropped 1 base, with 13 bases sitting between them. The CDR3 is made up of 14 amino acids. The CDR3 loop is CASVGGYGTDTQYF. CDR3 sequence (DNA): TGTGCCAGCGTAGGGGGATATGGCACAGATACGCAGTATTTT.

The rearrangement links TRBV6-1 to TRBJ2-1, with 10 bases fitting TRBD2. Germline-derived CDR1 and CDR2 are MNHNS and SASEGT. This CDR3 spans 13 amino acids. The trim removed 7 bases at V and 6 bases at J, leaving 3 bases unmatched. In DNA form, the CDR3 reads TGTGCCAGCACTAGCGGGAGCGGCAATGAGCAGTTCTTC. The encoded protein is CASTSGSGNEQFF.

The gene calls are TRBV30 and TRBJ1-1; D gene unclear. This CDR3 has 13 residues. The germline V and J ends were trimmed by 4 bases and 0 bases, with 9 bases remaining between them. The V gene's germline CDR1 is GTSNPN and CDR2 SVGIG (reference sequence). The CDR3 nucleotides read TGTGCCTGGAAACCGGGGTTGAACACTGAAGCTTTCTTT. It translates to CAWKPGLNTEAFF.

The chain combines TRBV5-1 with TRBJ2-7; tentatively, D is TRBD2 (6 bases). The CDR3 has 14 residues. The V and J ends lost 4 bases and 4 bases respectively, with 15 bases between them. CDR1 and CDR2 from the germline V gene are SGHRS and YFSETQ. As DNA, the CDR3 is TGCGCCAGCAGCGAGGGACTTGGCTTGTACGAGCAGTACTTC. This gives the protein CASSEGLGLYEQYF.

Only one count was recorded for this clone. The rearrangement joins TRBV28 to TRBJ1-4; D gene unclear. This CDR3 is 13 amino acids long. Germline V CDR1 and CDR2: MDHEN, SYDVKM. The germline V and J ends were trimmed by 6 bases and 0 bases, with 5 bases remaining between them. The CDR3, as DNA: TGTGCCAGCAGGGAGACAACTAATGAAAAACTGTTTTTT. It yields the protein CASRETTNEKLFF.

The CDR3 here is CASSSSRETQYF. In DNA form, the CDR3 reads TGTGCCAGCAGCTCATCCCGGGAGACCCAGTACTTC. The rearrangement links TRBV7-8 to TRBJ2-5; D unclear. CDR1 and CDR2 (germline): SGHVS, FQNEAQ. This CDR3 has 12 amino acids. The V gene lost 4 bases and the J gene lost 5 bases, with 8 bases spanning the gap.

The V gene is TRBV28, the J gene TRBJ2-4; tentatively, D is TRBD1 (7 bases). Trimming took 1 base from V and 8 from J, leaving 15 bases between them. CDR1 MDHEN and CDR2 SYDVKM come from the germline V gene. The CDR3 runs 15 residues. The CDR3 loop is CASSLLEGATYIQYF. The CDR3 bases are TGTGCCAGCAGTTTATTGGAGGGGGCAACGTACATTCAGTACTTC.

The J gene is TRBJ2-2, the V gene TRBV9; no firm D call. There are 15 residues in the CDR3. CDR1 and CDR2 from the germline V gene are SGDLS and YYNGEE. Trimming took 0 bases from V and 2 from J, leaving 8 bases between them. The CDR3 bases are TGTGCCAGCAGCGTAGTGGGCCATAACACCGGGGAGCTGTTTTTT. Translating gives CASSVVGHNTGELFF.

The V gene is TRBV10-3, the J gene TRBJ1-2; 8 bases match TRBD1. CDR1 and CDR2 from the germline V gene are ENHRY and SYGVKD. Unmatched junction bases numbered 2, after V lost 0 bases and J lost 2 bases. This CDR3 has 15 amino acids. The CDR3, as DNA: TGTGCCATCAGTGAGTCGACAGGGGTGAACTATGGCTACACCTTC. As protein: CAISESTGVNYGYTF.

This chain links TRBV6-1 with TRBJ2-7; possibly TRBD2 for D (5 bases). The germline gives CDR1 MNHNS, CDR2 SASEGT. This CDR3 spans 13 amino acids. Trimming took 2 bases from V and 2 from J, leaving 7 bases between them. The CDR3 here is CASSETGTYEQYF. The CDR3, as DNA: TGTGCCAGCAGTGAAACGGGGACCTACGAGCAGTACTTC.

Only one count was recorded for this clone. The rearrangement links TRBV7-8 to TRBJ1-5; weak D call: TRBD1 (5 bases). Germline V gene lookup returns CDR1 SGHVS and CDR2 FQNEAQ. The CDR3 runs 14 residues. Trimming pared 6 bases from V and 7 bases from J, leaving 16 bases between. CDR3 residues: CASSRDQGWQPQHF. CDR3 in DNA: TGTGCCAGCAGTAGAGATCAGGGTTGGCAGCCCCAGCATTTT.

This clone was observed once. The chain has TRBV14 and TRBJ2-6, with 8 bases lining up with TRBD1. The J segment lost 0 bases and the V segment lost 1 base, leaving 2 bases of the junction unmatched. The CDR3 loop spans 17 amino acids. Germline CDR1 reads SGHDN; CDR2 reads FVKESK. The CDR3 sequence is CASSQGTGRSGANVLTF. The DNA of the CDR3 is TGTGCCAGCAGCCAAGGGACAGGGCGCTCTGGGGCCAACGTCCTGACTTTC.

The chain couples TRBV5-1 to TRBJ2-5; 15 bases align to TRBD2. The CDR3 runs to 16 residues. Germline values: CDR1 SGHRS, CDR2 YFSETQ. V shed 4 bases, J shed 5 bases, and the junction held 6 bases outside the gene matches. The CDR3 nucleotides read TGCGCCAGCAGCCCCGGGGGACTAGCGGGAGGTGAGACCCAGTACTTC. Translation: CASSPGGLAGGETQYF.

The V gene is TRBV5-1, the J gene TRBJ2-3; 9 nucleotides agree with TRBD1. Trimming removed 4 bases from V and 3 bases from J; junction bases left unmatched: 9. This CDR3 comprises 16 residues. Per germline, CDR1 SGHRS and CDR2 YFSETQ. The CDR3 reads CASSGLGQGGTDTQYF. The CDR3 DNA sequence: TGCGCCAGCAGCGGCCTGGGACAGGGTGGAACAGATACGCAGTATTTT.

The V and J genes are TRBV11-2 and TRBJ2-1; 8 nucleotides match TRBD2. Germline V gene sequence: CDR1 SGHAT, CDR2 FQNNGV. The CDR3 contains 13 residues. The V and J ends lost 5 bases and 8 bases, in that order; junction bases with no gene match: 5. The CDR3 nucleotides read TGTGCCAGCAGCGCGACTAGCGATTATGAGCAGTTCTTC. This translates into CASSATSDYEQFF.

The V and J genes are TRBV29-1 and TRBJ2-7, with TRBD2 as a possible D gene (6 bases). Trimming removed 3 bases from V and 3 bases from J, with 12 bases in between. The germline V gene has CDR1 SQVTM and CDR2 ANQGSEA. The CDR3 spans 13 residues. For the CDR3, the DNA is TGCAGCGTTGATGGCGGGGAAGACTACGAGCAGTACTTC. It yields the protein CSVDGGEDYEQYF.

V gene TRBV21-1 combines with J gene TRBJ1-4; the table's D call of TRBD1 was not tested on the DNA. TRBV21-1 is a known pseudogene. The CDR3 loop spans 15 amino acids. This CDR3 reads CASNLEAGKGLKLFF. CDR3 nucleotides: TGTGCCAGCAACCTAGAGGCAGGGAAGGGTTTAAAACTGTTTTTT.

The J gene is TRBJ2-7, the V gene TRBV5-1, with 7 bases that match TRBD2. Trimming cost V 3 bases and J 6 bases; bases outside gene matches: 12. The CDR3 extends over 15 amino acids. Germline V gene sequence: CDR1 SGHRS, CDR2 YFSETQ. The chain's CDR3 is CASSWGTTGYAEQYF. CDR3 in DNA: TGCGCCAGCAGCTGGGGGACTACGGGATACGCCGAGCAGTACTTC.

This chain links TRBV11-3 with TRBJ2-5, with D unclear. The CDR3 runs to 13 residues. Germline V gives CDR1 SGHNT, CDR2 YENEEA. V lost 0 bases, J lost 5 bases, and 7 bases lay in between. The CDR3 nucleotides read TGTGCCAGCAGCTTAGAGACTGGGGAGACCCAGTACTTC. It translates to CASSLETGETQYF.

This rearrangement joins TRBV11-2 to TRBJ2-7; 7 nucleotides agree with TRBD1. CDR1 and CDR2 (germline): SGHAT, FQNNGV. This CDR3 has 15 residues. The J segment lost 3 bases and the V segment lost 1 base, leaving 6 bases of the junction unmatched. CDR3 region: CASSLAGDRVYEQYF. The CDR3 coding sequence is TGTGCCAGCAGCTTAGCCGGGGACAGAGTCTACGAGCAGTACTTC. Full variable domain (missing parts from reference TRBV11-2 and TRBJ2-7): EAGVAQSPRYKIIEKRQSVAFWCNPISGHATLYWYQQILGQGPKLLIQFQNNGVVDDSQLPKDRFSAERLKGVDSTLKIQPAKLEDSAVYLCASSLAGDRVYEQYFGPGTRLTVT.

V is TRBV29-1 and J is TRBJ1-5; 10 bases agree with TRBD1. The germline CDR1 and CDR2 sequences are SQVTM and ANQGSEA. Trimming cost V 6 bases and J 4 bases; bases outside gene matches: 9. This CDR3 has 15 amino acids. The CDR3 here is CSVMAGTGENQPQHF. Here the CDR3 DNA reads TGCAGCGTGATGGCCGGGACAGGGGAAAATCAGCCCCAGCATTTT.

This clone was recorded only once. The chain joins TRBV6-1 to TRBJ1-3, with 9 bases fitting TRBD1. Per germline, CDR1 MNHNS and CDR2 SASEGT. CDR3 length: 14 residues. The V and J ends lost 8 bases and 3 bases, in that order; junction bases with no gene match: 5. The CDR3 sequence is CASLQGAGGNTIYF. CDR3 in DNA: TGTGCCAGCTTACAGGGGGCAGGTGGAAACACCATATATTTT.

This chain joins TRBV9 and TRBJ2-3; the D is unclear. Germline CDR1 SGDLS, CDR2 YYNGEE. The CDR3 length is 12 residues. The germline V and J ends were trimmed by 0 bases and 5 bases, with 4 bases remaining between them. The chain's CDR3 is CASSVAVDTQYF. The CDR3 DNA sequence: TGTGCCAGCAGCGTAGCCGTAGATACGCAGTATTTT. Combining the CDR3 with reference TRBV9 and TRBJ2-3 gives the whole variable domain DSGVTQTPKHLITATGQRVTLRCSPRSGDLSVYWYQQSLDQGLQFLIQYYNGEERAKGNILERFSAQQFPDLHSELNLSSLELGDSALYFCASSVAVDTQYFGPGTRLTVL.